This T cell receptor beta chain is drawn from a study of response to subunit inactivated influenza vaccine. General study findings and limits: Authors proposed each seasonal influenza vaccination draws in few new T cells.

Each CDR3 protein is one row after TCRdb ran MiXCR on the RT-PCR reads. The table includes 650,000 to 800,000 distinct CDR3 sequences, 14% detected once. Germline-derived CDR1 and CDR2 are SGHRS and YFSETQ. The CDR3 runs to 16 residues. Trimming took 4 bases from V and 1 from J; bases not matched to a gene: 9. To note about this clonotype: The antigen is unknown.

The rearrangement joins TRBV5-1 to TRBJ2-3; 7 nucleotides line up with TRBD1. The source of this sequence is a man aged 45-65 years who received an inactivated influenza vaccine. Sequencing used PBMCs from blood, obtained 14 days before vaccination. CDR3 bases: TGCGCCAGCAGCGGGGGACAGTTCTCGGGCACAGATACGCAGTATTTT. Amino acids: CASSGGQFSGTDTQYF. Full variable domain (missing parts from reference TRBV5-1 and TRBJ2-3): KAGVTQTPRYLIKTRGQQVTLSCSPISGHRSVSWYQQTPGQGLQFLFEYFSETQRNKGNFPGRFSGRQFSNSRSEMNVSTLELGDSALYLCASSGGQFSGTDTQYFGPGTRLTVL.